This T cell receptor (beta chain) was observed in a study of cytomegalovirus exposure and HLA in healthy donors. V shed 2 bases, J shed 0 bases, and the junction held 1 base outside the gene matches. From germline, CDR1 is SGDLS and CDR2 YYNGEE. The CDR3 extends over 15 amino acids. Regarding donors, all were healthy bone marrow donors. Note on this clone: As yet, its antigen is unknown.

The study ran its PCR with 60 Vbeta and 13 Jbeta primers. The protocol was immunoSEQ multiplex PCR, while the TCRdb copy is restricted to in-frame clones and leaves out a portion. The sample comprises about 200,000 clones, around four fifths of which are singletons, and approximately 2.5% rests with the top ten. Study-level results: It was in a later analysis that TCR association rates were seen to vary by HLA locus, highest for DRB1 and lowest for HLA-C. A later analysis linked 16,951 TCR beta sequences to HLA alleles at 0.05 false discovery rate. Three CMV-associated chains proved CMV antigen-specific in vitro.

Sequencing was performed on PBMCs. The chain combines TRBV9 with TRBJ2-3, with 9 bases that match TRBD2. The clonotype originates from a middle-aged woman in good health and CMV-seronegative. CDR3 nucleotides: TGTGCCAGCAGCGTCGGGACTAGCAGCACAGATACGCAGTATTTT. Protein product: CASSVGTSSTDTQYF.